The next 29 T cell receptor beta chains were all read from a single sample in a study of OX40 agonist ivuxolimab in advanced cancers. The assay was immunoSEQ multiplex PCR, and TCRdb's table has in-frame clones only and misses some. The sample contains tens of thousands of clones, approximately 82% of which appear only once. Material: CD4+ or CD8+ T cells sorted from blood, obtained in a trial of the OX40 agonist ivuxolimab. These receptor sequences come from an adult with an advanced solid tumor such as melanoma, head and neck, liver or kidney cancer.

This chain connects TRBV7-2 to TRBJ1-4; 7 bases agree with TRBD1. With 5 bases clipped from V and 8 bases from J, the junction kept 11 bases outside the gene matches. The CDR3 has 15 amino acids. Germline loops: CDR1 SGHTA, CDR2 FQGNSA. CDR3: CASSPTGVLLEKLFF. As DNA, the CDR3 is TGTGCCAGCAGCCCTACAGGGGTTCTCTTAGAAAAACTGTTTTTT.

The V gene is TRBV7-8, the J gene TRBJ2-1; no clear D. The CDR3 length is 13 residues. V dropped 2 bases and J dropped 5 bases, with 7 bases sitting between them. CDR1 is SGHVS, CDR2 FQNEAQ, per germline. The CDR3 sequence: CASSLQQNNEQFF. DNA of the CDR3: TGTGCCAGCAGCTTACAACAGAACAATGAGCAGTTCTTC.

The rearrangement joins TRBV5-1 to TRBJ2-1, with D perhaps matching TRBD1 (5 bases). The CDR3 runs 12 residues. The germline CDR1 and CDR2 sequences are SGHRS and YFSETQ. The V end was cut by 2 bases, the J end by 10 bases, with 10 bases between. The CDR3 protein is CASSLGVGEQFF. The CDR3, as DNA: TGCGCCAGCAGCTTAGGGGTCGGGGAGCAGTTCTTC.

This clone appeared once. This chain connects TRBV28 to TRBJ2-3; D remains ambiguous. V was pared by 3 bases and J by 3 bases, with 10 bases between. The CDR3 length is 14 residues. The germline CDR1 and CDR2 sequences are MDHEN and SYDVKM. The CDR3 DNA sequence: TGTGCCAGCAGTTTTAGGCAGAAAACAGATACGCAGTATTTT. Protein: CASSFRQKTDTQYF.

The chain employs TRBV28 and TRBJ2-7; unclear D gene. Germline V gene lookup returns CDR1 MDHEN and CDR2 SYDVKM. CDR3 length: 12 residues. With 4 bases removed from V and 2 bases from J, the gap between germline ends came to 6 bases. CDR3 residues: CASSSGPYEQYF. The CDR3 region has the DNA TGTGCCAGCAGTTCCGGCCCCTACGAGCAGTACTTC.

This rearrangement joins TRBV7-2 to TRBJ2-3, with D uncertain. Germline CDR1 reads SGHTA; CDR2 reads FQGNSA. The CDR3 is 14 residues long. Trimming stripped 1 base from V and 1 base from J, with 6 bases between. The CDR3 bases are TGTGCCAGCAGCTTAGGGGCTCGCACAGATACGCAGTATTTT. It specifies CASSLGARTDTQYF.

This chain connects TRBV5-1 to TRBJ1-5; no clear D. V was clipped by 0 bases and J by 3 bases, with 13 bases between them. The CDR3 runs 16 residues. The germline V gene encodes CDR1 SGHRS and CDR2 YFSETQ. The CDR3: CASSLGAADYNQPQHF. The CDR3 DNA reads TGCGCCAGCAGCTTGGGGGCAGCGGATTACAATCAGCCCCAGCATTTT.

This clone appeared a few times. The chain is built from TRBV11-3 and TRBJ2-7, with D perhaps TRBD1 or TRBD2 (5 bases each). The length of the CDR3 is 12 residues. V was trimmed by 8 bases and J by 12 bases, leaving 20 bases between them. Looked up from germline, CDR1 is SGHNT and CDR2 is YENEEA. The CDR3 loop reads CASQLLDEGRYF. DNA for the CDR3: TGTGCCAGCCAACTCCTGGACGAGGGGAGGTACTTC.

Written as DNA, the CDR3 is TGTGCCAGCAGCTTAGGATCTAGCGGGAGGATCTATGAGCAGTTCTTC. Residues: CASSLGSSGRIYEQFF. The chain employs TRBV7-2 and TRBJ2-1, with 11 bases matching TRBD2. The CDR3 is 16 amino acids. Germline CDR1 SGHTA, CDR2 FQGNSA. Losses at the gene ends were 1 base for V and 8 bases for J; bases not matched to a gene: 7.

The chain combines TRBV6-8 with TRBJ1-6, with D maybe TRBD1 (6 bases). V shed 0 bases and J shed 9 bases, with 18 bases lying between them. Germline-derived CDR1 and CDR2 are MNHGY and SAAAGT. The CDR3 covers 17 residues. The CDR3, as DNA: TGTGCCAGCAGTTACTCAAAAAAGGGACATATATTTTCACCCCTCCACTTT. Its protein is CASSYSKKGHIFSPLHF.

The rearrangement uses TRBV7-9 and TRBJ2-7, with 11 bases fitting TRBD2. Trimming took 5 bases from V and 10 from J; bases not matched to a gene: 7. CDR1 is SEHNR, CDR2 FQNEAQ, per germline (reference sequence). This CDR3 contains 13 residues. The CDR3 DNA reads as TGTGCCAGCAGCCCCGCTAGCGGGAGGAGACAGTACTTC. Translation gives CASSPASGRRQYF.

V usage is TRBV5-6 and J usage is TRBJ2-7; tentatively, D is TRBD1 (5 bases). Per the germline V gene, CDR1 is SGHDT and CDR2 is YYEEEE. V gave up 4 bases and J gave up 2 bases, with 10 bases separating them. The CDR3 length is 13 residues. In DNA, the CDR3 is TGTGCCAGCAGCGGGCAGGGCCCCTACGAGCAGTACTTC. Residues: CASSGQGPYEQYF.

This clone was counted a few times. This sequence joins TRBV6-1 and TRBJ2-1, with D uncertain. CDR3 length: 12 residues. V was clipped by 6 bases and J by 5 bases, with 8 bases between them. The V gene's germline CDR1 is MNHNS and CDR2 SASEGT. The CDR3 here is CASSQRNNEQFF. Here the CDR3 DNA reads TGTGCCAGCAGCCAGAGAAACAATGAGCAGTTCTTC.

The CDR3 region has the DNA TGCAGTGCCTCCCCCATCAATGAGCAGTTCTTC. Translation gives CSASPINEQFF. The rearrangement joins TRBV20-1 to TRBJ2-1; D not certain. The CDR3 has 11 amino acids. V shed 6 bases and J shed 6 bases, with 9 bases lying between them. Germline V gene sequence: CDR1 DFQATT, CDR2 SNEGSKA (reference sequence).

CDR3 sequence: CASRRQGYEQFF. CDR3 nucleotides: TGTGCCAGCAGAAGACAGGGTTATGAGCAGTTCTTC. The rearrangement links TRBV2 to TRBJ2-1; TRBD1 matches 7 bases. The germline gives CDR1 SNHLY, CDR2 FYNNEI. The trim removed 6 bases at V and 8 bases at J, leaving 4 bases unmatched. There are 12 residues in the CDR3.

The sample holds one count of this clone. The V and J genes are TRBV19 and TRBJ2-6, with TRBD1 matching 9 bases. CDR1 LNHDA and CDR2 SQIVND come from the germline V gene (reference sequence). Trimming at V came to 9 bases and at J to 3 bases, leaving 3 bases not matched to a gene. The CDR3 spans 14 residues. CDR3 region: CASRDRVGANVLTF. In DNA, the CDR3 is TGTGCCAGCCGGGACAGGGTTGGGGCCAACGTCCTGACTTTC.

V usage is TRBV7-2 and J usage is TRBJ2-1, with 16 bases identical to TRBD2. Germline values: CDR1 SGHTA, CDR2 FQGNSA. The length of the CDR3 is 18 residues. Losses at the gene ends were 5 bases for V and 7 bases for J; bases not matched to a gene: 11. The DNA of the CDR3 is TGTGCCAGCAGCACGGGACTAGCGGGAGGGGACCGTAGGAATGAGCAGTTCTTC. Amino acids: CASSTGLAGGDRRNEQFF.

The gene calls are TRBV6-5 and TRBJ1-2; possibly TRBD1 for D (6 bases). CDR3 size: 12 residues. V was trimmed by 8 bases and J by 8 bases, leaving 15 bases between them. CDR1 and CDR2 from the germline V gene are MNHEY and SVGAGI. CDR3 amino acids: CASAPGGGGYTF. The CDR3 DNA reads TGTGCCAGCGCGCCGGGGGGCGGGGGCTACACCTTC.

This chain joins TRBV25-1 and TRBJ2-1; TRBD1 aligns across 11 bases. CDR3 length: 14 residues. The V gene end was trimmed by 6 bases and the J gene end by 7 bases; junction bases not matched to a gene: 5. Germline V lookup: CDR1 MGHDK, CDR2 SYGVNS. CDR3 DNA sequence: TGTGCCAGCAGCGGACAGGGGGCTTCAAATGAGCAGTTCTTC. This sequence encodes CASSGQGASNEQFF.

The chain is built from TRBV4-3 and TRBJ2-3; the D is unclear. V was clipped by 1 base and J by 6 bases, with 5 bases between them. Germline values: CDR1 LGHNA, CDR2 YSLEER. The CDR3 has 12 residues. CDR3 amino acids: CASSQVGDTQYF. The CDR3 DNA is TGCGCCAGCAGCCAAGTTGGGGATACGCAGTATTTT.

V and J are TRBV6-6 and TRBJ1-5, with unresolved D. The germline V gene has CDR1 MNHNY and CDR2 SVGAGI (reference sequence). V lost 0 bases and J 12 bases, leaving 15 bases between the germline ends. CDR3 length equals 14 residues. This chain's CDR3 is CASSYSSYMLDQHF. The CDR3 DNA reads TGTGCCAGCAGTTACTCGAGTTATATGCTTGACCAGCATTTT.

The chain recombines TRBV2 with TRBJ1-6; 7 positions agree with TRBD1. After removal of 3 bases from V and 7 bases from J, the junction contained 0 bases not matched to a gene. The germline V gene has CDR1 SNHLY and CDR2 FYNNEI. The CDR3 has 13 amino acids. The CDR3 DNA reads TGTGCCAGCAGTGACAGGGGGAATTCACCCCTCCACTTT. Translated, it gives CASSDRGNSPLHF.

This chain's CDR3 is CASSSQRSSYEQYF. The CDR3 DNA follows: TGTGCCAGCAGCTCCCAGCGGAGCTCCTACGAGCAGTACTTC. This chain links TRBV7-9 with TRBJ2-5; D is possibly TRBD2 (5 bases). The closer fit of TRBJ2-7 to the DNA end suggests the J call may be wrong. The CDR3 has 14 amino acids. Germline CDR1 and CDR2: SEHNR and FQNEAQ (reference sequence).

The J gene is TRBJ2-1, the V gene TRBV4-1; TRBD2 is a possible D gene (7 bases). CDR1 and CDR2 from the germline V gene are MGHRA and YSYEKL. Deletions cut 0 bases from V and 0 bases from J, with 15 bases between. CDR3 length: 18 residues. This CDR3 is CASSQDRRGPSSYNEQFF. The CDR3 nucleotides read TGCGCCAGCAGCCAAGATCGGCGGGGGCCCAGCTCCTACAATGAGCAGTTCTTC.

This clone was seen more than once but under ten times. The chain couples TRBV6-5 to TRBJ2-7, with D unresolved. CDR3 size: 15 residues. Germline CDR1 and CDR2: MNHEY and SVGAGI. Trimming removed 4 bases at V and 1 base at J, with 14 bases between. The DNA for the CDR3 is TGTGCCAGCAGTTTCAGCCACATGGGGTCCTACGAGCAGTACTTC. Translation: CASSFSHMGSYEQYF.

This clone was seen once. V is TRBV6-5 and J is TRBJ1-2, with no clear D. CDR1 MNHEY and CDR2 SVGAGI come from the germline V gene. The V and J ends lost 5 bases and 13 bases respectively, with 20 bases between them. The length of the CDR3 is 13 residues. CDR3 sequence: CASSPGRRTYCTF. DNA of the CDR3: TGTGCCAGCAGTCCGGGCCGTAGGACTTACTGCACCTTC.

The sample holds one count of this clone. The chain has TRBV7-3 and TRBJ2-5; D is unresolved. Between the trimmed V and J ends, which lost 5 bases and 5 bases, there was a span of 15 bases. Germline V gene lookup returns CDR1 SGHTA and CDR2 FQGTGA. CDR3 length equals 14 residues. The CDR3 DNA reads TGTGCCAGCAGCCCGGGCAGGCCTGGTGAGACCCAGTACTTC. This sequence encodes CASSPGRPGETQYF.

This clone showed up just once. This chain joins TRBV4-2 and TRBJ2-2; D tentatively reads TRBD1 or TRBD2 (6 bases each). CDR3 size: 16 residues. Per the germline V gene, CDR1 is LGHNA and CDR2 is YNFKEQ. The V and J ends lost 4 bases and 5 bases respectively, with 17 bases between them. The CDR3 coding sequence is TGTGCCAGCAGCCTTTCCGGGGGCGATAGGACCGGGGAGCTGTTTTTT. Translation gives CASSLSGGDRTGELFF.

The V and J genes are TRBV27 and TRBJ2-7; D remains ambiguous. CDR3 size: 14 residues. The V and J ends lost 5 bases and 2 bases respectively, with 13 bases between them. Germline assignment: CDR1 MNHEY and CDR2 SMNVEV (reference sequence). CDR3: CASSDEKPPYEQYF. The DNA for the CDR3 is TGTGCCAGCAGTGATGAGAAGCCCCCCTACGAGCAGTACTTC.